Listed below are T cell receptor beta chains from one sample, sequenced in a study of shared clonotypes between healthy human individuals. Only in-frame clones appear in the TCRdb table, and some are missing; sequencing was by immunoSEQ multiplex PCR. The data show about 2.4 million clones, with 80% to 95% seen just once and roughly 0.39% held by the top ten. Input material: naive CD4+ T cells from PBMCs. The receptors stem from a man younger than 30 in good health. Some clones in this sample may be carry-over from other donors' samples. Each CDR3 is given with its conserved first and last residue. A D gene is named only where the DNA matches it firmly. Clone size is not always given. Where it is, it says once, few, many or a class for expanded clones.

clone_size j_call v_call d_call cdr3_aa cdr3_nt
once TRBJ2-2 TRBV27 . CARRRTNTGELFF TGTGCCAGGCGGAGGACGAACACCGGGGAGCTGTTTTTT
. TRBJ1-2 TRBV28 TRBD1 CASNPRGHGYTF TGTGCCAGCAACCCCAGGGGGCATGGCTACACCTTC
. TRBJ1-2 TRBV27 . CASSLHVSYGYTF TGTGCCAGCAGTTTGCACGTTTCCTATGGCTACACCTTC
. TRBJ2-7 TRBV7-3 TRBD2 CASSLLAGPGEQYF TGTGCCAGCAGCCTTCTAGCGGGACCGGGCGAGCAGTACTTC
. TRBJ2-7 TRBV5-6 . CASSRGQSYEQYF TGTGCCAGCAGCCGAGGACAGTCCTACGAGCAGTACTTC
. TRBJ2-6 TRBV19 . CASSISGRHSGANVLTF TGTGCCAGTAGTATCTCGGGACGGCACTCTGGGGCCAACGTCCTGACTTTC
. TRBJ2-7 TRBV5-1 TRBD2 CASSPVTRAGGAYEQYF TGCGCCAGCAGCCCGGTTACGAGGGCGGGAGGCGCGTACGAGCAGTACTTC
. TRBJ2-7 TRBV5-1 . CASSFQRVPYEQYF TGCGCCAGCAGCTTCCAAAGGGTACCCTACGAGCAGTACTTC
once TRBJ2-5 TRBV5-1 . CASSLGQQETQYF TGCGCCAGCAGCTTAGGGCAGCAAGAGACCCAGTACTTC
. TRBJ2-7 TRBV4-1 . CASSQGYQGSYEQYF TGCGCCAGCAGCCAAGGTTATCAGGGTAGCTACGAGCAGTACTTC
. TRBJ2-1 TRBV2 . CASLPGLRGNEQFF TGTGCCAGCCTCCCGGGACTCCGCGGCAATGAGCAGTTCTTC
. TRBJ1-3 TRBV30 TRBD1 CAGTGVTGNTIYF TGTGCCGGGACAGGGGTGACTGGAAACACCATATATTTT
. TRBJ1-3 TRBV30 . CAWSWGTSGNTIYF TGTGCCTGGAGTTGGGGCACCTCTGGAAACACCATATATTTT
. TRBJ2-1 TRBV7-3 TRBD2 CASSPGGASQKQFF TGTGCCAGCAGCCCCGGGGGGGCCTCCCAAAAGCAGTTCTTC
. TRBJ1-4 TRBV9 . CASSPHQLVTNEKLFF TGTGCCAGCAGCCCCCACCAGTTAGTAACTAATGAAAAACTGTTTTTT
. TRBJ2-7 TRBV6-1 . CASRPSADLSYEQYF TGTGCCAGCAGGCCCTCAGCGGACCTTTCCTACGAGCAGTACTTC
. TRBJ2-3 TRBV27 . CASSFRGTDTQYF TGTGCCAGCAGCTTCAGGGGTACAGATACGCAGTATTTT
. TRBJ2-2 TRBV9 TRBD1 CASSPRFLGGLTGELFF TGTGCCAGCAGCCCCCGCTTTTTAGGGGGCTTAACCGGGGAGCTGTTTTTT
. TRBJ2-1 TRBV7-8 TRBD2 CASSHPSGLPNNEQFF TGTGCCAGCAGCCATCCCTCGGGACTACCGAACAATGAGCAGTTCTTC
. TRBJ2-1 TRBV6-4 . CASSETASSYNEQFF TGTGCCAGCAGTGAGACAGCGTCTTCCTACAATGAGCAGTTCTTC
once TRBJ1-2 TRBV28 . CASSLRLYGYTF TGTGCCAGCAGCCTAAGGTTATATGGCTACACCTTC
. TRBJ2-3 TRBV30 . CAWNPDTDTQYF TGTGCCTGGAACCCGGACACAGATACGCAGTATTTT
. TRBJ2-7 TRBV5-1 . CASSLSGQGPYEQYF TGCGCCAGCAGTTTGTCAGGGCAGGGGCCTTACGAGCAGTACTTC
. TRBJ2-7 TRBV4-2 TRBD1 CASSLRDSSYEQYF TGTGCCAGCAGCCTCCGGGACAGCTCCTACGAGCAGTACTTC
. TRBJ1-2 TRBV28 . CASSLGRYGYTF TGTGCCAGCAGTTTAGGTCGATATGGCTACACCTTC
. TRBJ2-7 TRBV5-1 . CASSDLRAQGHEQYF TGCGCCAGCAGCGATTTAAGGGCTCAGGGCCACGAGCAGTACTTC
. TRBJ2-3 TRBV7-8 TRBD2 CASSPRLAGYTDTQYF TGTGCCAGCAGCCCTAGACTAGCGGGTTACACAGATACGCAGTATTTT
. TRBJ2-7 TRBV10-3 TRBD2 CAIRQEREGRDEQYF TGTGCCATCAGGCAGGAGCGGGAGGGCCGAGACGAGCAGTACTTC
. TRBJ2-7 TRBV5-8 TRBD2 CASSLGGTRAYEQYF TGTGCCAGCAGCTTGGGGGGGACTAGGGCCTACGAGCAGTACTTC
. TRBJ2-6 TRBV25-1 . CASTSGHISGANVLTF TGTGCCAGCACATCGGGACACATCTCTGGGGCCAACGTCCTGACTTTC
. TRBJ1-1 TRBV7-8 . CASSLALMATEAFF TGTGCCAGCAGCTTAGCGCTTATGGCAACTGAAGCTTTCTTT
. TRBJ2-1 TRBV28 TRBD2 CASSRRASGYNEQFF TGTGCCAGCAGCCGTCGAGCTAGCGGTTACAATGAGCAGTTCTTC
. TRBJ1-3 TRBV19 . CASSTGRGTTDTIYF TGTGCCAGTAGTACGGGCAGGGGTACGACGGACACCATATATTTT
. TRBJ1-2 TRBV6-5 . CASSESGNYGYTF TGTGCCAGCAGTGAGTCAGGGAACTATGGCTACACCTTC
. TRBJ2-7 TRBV27 . CASRGRERTYEQYF TGTGCCAGCAGGGGGCGGGAAAGAACGTACGAGCAGTACTTC
. TRBJ2-7 TRBV9 . CASSVGGLSYEQYF TGTGCCAGCAGTGTCGGGGGACTCTCCTACGAGCAGTACTTC
. TRBJ2-2 TRBV7-7 TRBD2 CASSQIPRTSFPGELFF TGTGCCAGCAGCCAAATACCGCGGACTAGCTTTCCCGGGGAGCTGTTTTTT
once TRBJ2-5 TRBV2 TRBD2 CASSDITSVYF TGTGCCAGCAGTGATATAACTAGCGTCTACTTC
. TRBJ1-1 TRBV7-2 . CASSPWVSSNTEAFF TGTGCCAGCAGCCCTTGGGTCAGTTCGAACACTGAAGCTTTCTTT
. TRBJ2-2 TRBV18 TRBD2 CASSPVAGEGTGELFF TGTGCCAGCTCACCAGTAGCGGGAGAGGGGACCGGGGAGCTGTTTTTT